These T cell receptor beta chains were read from a single sample in a study of blood T cell repertoires in COVID-19. Only in-frame clones appear in the TCRdb table, and some are missing; sequencing was by immunoSEQ multiplex PCR. The table includes under 80,000 clones, roughly 91% detected once. Sequences were obtained from peripheral blood. The receptors derive from a human donor in a cohort sampled during active COVID-19. The CDR3 runs from the conserved cysteine through the conserved F or W. The order of the fields is D gene, clone size, J gene, V gene, CDR3 protein, CDR3 DNA. A D gene is named only where the DNA matches it firmly. For some rows the clone size is stated as once, few or many, or as a class when expanded; others skip it.

>TRBD1|NA|TRBJ2-1|TRBV7-3
CASSLTTGAYNEQFF
TGTGCCAGCAGCTTAACGACAGGGGCCTACAATGAGCAGTTCTTC
>NA|NA|TRBJ2-3|TRBV5-1
CASSLETVDTDTQYF
TGCGCCAGCAGCTTGGAGACAGTCGACACAGATACGCAGTATTTT
>TRBD1|NA|TRBJ2-7|TRBV16
CASSLGQVVLYEQYF
TGTGCCAGCAGCCTGGGACAGGTGGTCTTGTACGAGCAGTACTTC
>NA|NA|TRBJ2-7|TRBV11-2
CASSLDLRWLEVSEQYF
TGTGCCAGCAGCTTAGATCTCCGTTGGCTAGAGGTTAGCGAGCAGTACTTC
>TRBD2|NA|TRBJ2-3|TRBV5-8
CASSLGTSGTTDTQYF
TGTGCCAGCAGCCTGGGGACTAGCGGAACCACAGATACGCAGTATTTT
>NA|NA|TRBJ2-3|TRBV19
CASSQPGDRSTDTQYF
TGTGCCAGTAGTCAGCCTGGCGACAGGTCCACAGATACGCAGTATTTT
>TRBD1|NA|TRBJ2-5|TRBV19
CASTGTTGREETQYF
TGTGCCAGTACCGGCACGACAGGGCGTGAAGAGACCCAGTACTTC
>NA|NA|TRBJ2-7|TRBV7-2
CASSLAQVGYEQYF
TGTGCCAGCAGCTTAGCTCAGGTGGGCTACGAGCAGTACTTC
>TRBD1|NA|TRBJ1-2|TRBV28
CASSLTGQMALLNYGYTF
TGTGCCAGCAGCTTAACGGGACAGATGGCGCTACTTAACTATGGCTACACCTTC
>NA|NA|TRBJ1-6|TRBV28
CASSPTGLHSPLHF
TGTGCCAGCAGTCCCACAGGGCTTCACTCACCCCTCCACTTT
>NA|NA|TRBJ2-1|TRBV24-1
CATSDLGDSSYNEQFF
TGTGCCACCAGTGATTTGGGAGATAGCTCCTACAATGAGCAGTTCTTC
>TRBD1|NA|TRBJ2-1|TRBV11-1
CASSLTGQAYNEQFF
TGTGCCAGCAGCTTAACGGGACAGGCTTACAATGAGCAGTTCTTC
>NA|NA|TRBJ1-4|TRBV6-5
CATYRATNEKLFF
TGTGCCACCTACAGAGCAACTAATGAAAAACTGTTTTTT
>TRBD2|NA|TRBJ2-2|TRBV5-1
CASRGSGRVNTGELFF
TGCGCCAGCAGGGGGAGCGGGAGGGTAAACACCGGGGAGCTGTTTTTT
>TRBD1|NA|TRBJ1-6|TRBV20-1
CSASLGQGLSPLHF
TGCAGTGCTAGTCTGGGACAGGGCCTTTCACCCCTCCACTTT
>NA|NA|TRBJ2-7|TRBV5-1
CASSPLGGRREQYF
TGCGCCAGCAGCCCCTTAGGGGGTAGGCGCGAGCAGTACTTC
>TRBD1|once|TRBJ1-1|TRBV11-3
CASSLARDSYEAFF
TGTGCCAGCAGCTTAGCCCGGGACAGTTATGAAGCTTTCTTT
>NA|NA|TRBJ1-6|TRBV11-3
CASSSGHENSPLHF
TGTGCCAGCAGCTCGGGACATGAGAATTCACCCCTCCACTTT
>NA|NA|TRBJ2-1|TRBV5-1
CASSLDDPYRGEQFF
TGCGCCAGCAGCTTGGACGATCCCTATAGAGGGGAGCAGTTCTTC
>NA|NA|TRBJ1-1|TRBV18
CASSPPSRGTEAFF
TGTGCCAGCTCACCACCGTCCAGGGGCACTGAAGCTTTCTTT
>TRBD1|NA|TRBJ2-4|TRBV2
CASSGDRGLAKNIQYF
TGTGCCAGCAGTGGGGACAGGGGGCTAGCCAAAAACATTCAGTACTTC
>NA|once|TRBJ2-1|TRBV6-4
CASSDWASVNNEQFF
TGTGCCAGCAGTGACTGGGCTAGCGTTAACAATGAGCAGTTCTTC
>TRBD1|NA|TRBJ2-5|TRBV3-1/TRBV3-2
CASSPSTGGAQYF
TGTGCCAGCAGCCCTTCGACAGGGGGCGCCCAGTACTTC
>NA|NA|TRBJ1-5|TRBV24-1
CATSDTLDQPQHF
TGTGCCACCAGTGATACACTAGATCAGCCCCAGCATTTT
>TRBD1|NA|TRBJ2-2|TRBV13
CASSLWTGRNTGELFF
TGTGCCAGCAGCCTCTGGACAGGGAGAAACACCGGGGAGCTGTTTTTT
>NA|NA|TRBJ2-3|TRBV6-5
CASLISSTDTQYF
TGTGCCAGCCTAATATCGTCCACAGATACGCAGTATTTT
>TRBD2|NA|TRBJ2-2|TRBV24-1
CATSGWTSGATGELFF
TGTGCCACCAGTGGTTGGACTAGCGGAGCCACCGGGGAGCTGTTTTTT
>TRBD1|NA|TRBJ1-1|TRBV19
CASRTGANTEAFF
TGTGCCAGCAGGACAGGGGCGAACACTGAAGCTTTCTTT
>NA|NA|TRBJ2-5|TRBV5-8
CASSLKQGTLGNQETQYF
TGTGCCAGCAGCTTGAAACAGGGTACCCTGGGGAACCAAGAGACCCAGTACTTC
>NA|once|TRBJ2-3|TRBV3-1/TRBV3-2
CASSQDMAADTQYF
TGTGCCAGCAGCCAAGATATGGCCGCAGATACGCAGTATTTT
>NA|NA|TRBJ2-3|TRBV21-1
CASTLEASGTGGRTDTQYF
TGTGCCAGCACCCTAGAGGCTAGCGGGACGGGAGGGCGTACAGATACGCAGTATTTT
>TRBD2|once|TRBJ2-7|TRBV6-5
CASSYSGGSGYEQYF
TGTGCCAGCAGTTACTCGGGCGGGAGTGGTTACGAGCAGTACTTC
>TRBD1|NA|TRBJ1-1|TRBV23-1
CASSQGPGGGTEAFF
TGCGCCAGCAGTCAAGGGCCAGGGGGCGGCACTGAAGCTTTCTTT
>TRBD2|NA|TRBJ2-4|TRBV5-1
CASSFGTSGSYDIQYF
TGCGCCAGCAGCTTCGGGACTAGCGGGAGTTATGACATTCAGTACTTC
>NA|NA|TRBJ2-5|TRBV24-1
CAPQVSQETQYF
TGTGCCCCTCAGGTATCCCAAGAGACCCAGTACTTC
>NA|NA|TRBJ2-1|TRBV21-1
CASSNLDLVCNEQFF
TGTGCCAGCAGCAATCTTGATTTAGTTTGCAATGAGCAGTTCTTC
>TRBD2|NA|TRBJ2-1|TRBV30
CAWMAGTSGGQPWFF
TGTGCCTGGATGGCAGGAACTAGCGGGGGACAGCCTTGGTTCTTC
>TRBD2|NA|TRBJ2-1|TRBV5-6
CASSLGLAVISGYNGQFF
TGTGCCAGCAGCTTGGGACTAGCGGTGATTTCGGGATACAATGGGCAGTTCTTC
>NA|NA|TRBJ1-1|TRBV5-1
CASYWGPSNTEAFF
TGCGCCAGTTACTGGGGCCCCTCGAACACTGAAGCTTTCTTT
>NA|NA|TRBJ2-5|TRBV7-2
CASSSDPRLEGTQYF
TGTGCCAGCAGCTCCGACCCCCGACTAGAGGGGACCCAGTACTTC
>NA|NA|TRBJ2-7|TRBV12-5
CASGLVEGVPYEQYF
TGTGCTAGTGGTTTGGTAGAAGGAGTACCCTACGAGCAGTACTTC
>TRBD1|NA|TRBJ1-3|TRBV19
CASTWDRDGNTIYF
TGTGCCAGTACCTGGGACAGGGATGGAAACACCATATATTTT
>NA|NA|TRBJ2-1|TRBV6-4
CASSDEATPYNEQFF
TGTGCCAGCAGTGACGAGGCTACCCCCTACAATGAGCAGTTCTTC
>NA|NA|TRBJ1-2|TRBV5-4
CASSLTGDYGYTF
TGTGCCAGCAGCTTGACAGGTGACTATGGCTACACCTTC
>NA|few|TRBJ1-6|TRBV3-1/TRBV3-2
CASSQDGGGRNSPLHF
TGTGCCAGCAGCCAAGATGGGGGAGGGCGAAATTCACCCCTCCACTTT
>TRBD2|NA|TRBJ2-3|TRBV7-9
CASSLGAGTTDTQYF
TGTGCCAGCAGCTTAGGAGCGGGGACCACAGATACGCAGTATTTT
>TRBD1|NA|TRBJ2-2|TRBV2
CASSDPGQGYTGELFF
TGTGCCAGCAGTGATCCGGGACAGGGCTATACCGGGGAGCTGTTTTTT
>TRBD2|NA|TRBJ2-1|TRBV11-3
CASSLGGSGHVPYNEQFF
TGTGCCAGCAGCTTAGGGGGTAGCGGGCATGTTCCCTACAATGAGCAGTTCTTC
>NA|NA|TRBJ2-3|TRBV7-2
CASSSTSKSTDTQYF
TGTGCCAGCAGCTCGACTAGTAAAAGCACAGATACGCAGTATTTT
>TRBD2|NA|TRBJ2-7|TRBV27
CASRGLAGNSYEQYF
TGTGCCAGCAGGGGACTAGCGGGAAACTCCTACGAGCAGTACTTC
>TRBD1|NA|TRBJ2-1|TRBV7-9
CASSRGQVMNNEQFF
TGTGCCAGCAGCCGGGGACAGGTAATGAACAATGAGCAGTTCTTC
>TRBD1|NA|TRBJ1-6|TRBV28
CASSLWGQGLSPLHF
TGTGCCAGCAGTTTATGGGGACAGGGTTTGTCACCCCTCCACTTT
>NA|NA|TRBJ2-2|TRBV5-1
CASGPELGNTGELFF
TGCGCCAGCGGGCCCGAGCTGGGGAACACCGGGGAGCTGTTTTTT
>NA|NA|TRBJ1-1|TRBV25-1
CASSKQWDTEAFF
TGTGCCAGCAGTAAACAGTGGGACACTGAAGCTTTCTTT
>TRBD1|NA|TRBJ2-2|TRBV12-3/TRBV12-4
CASSQTGAGELFF
TGTGCCAGCAGTCAGACAGGGGCCGGGGAGCTGTTTTTT
>NA|NA|TRBJ2-3|TRBV5-1
CASSLGFGGTDTQYF
TGCGCCAGCAGCTTGGGGTTCGGGGGCACAGATACGCAGTATTTT
>TRBD1|once|TRBJ1-4|TRBV12-5
CASGLVSGGWEKLFF
TGTGCTAGTGGTTTGGTTTCAGGGGGTTGGGAAAAACTGTTTTTT